These 3 T cell receptor beta chains originate from one sample sequenced in a study of CD8 T cells in Susac syndrome. Random hexamers were used to reverse transcribe about 0.5 to 1 ug of RNA. TCRdb re-analysed the immunoSEQ multiplex PCR reads in MiXCR, keeping a single row per CDR3 protein. The sample has 200,000 to 250,000 distinct CDR3 sequences; just over 90% are singletons. Sequencing used CD4+ T cells from PBMCs. The receptor source for this set is a human donor with multiple sclerosis.

This sequence joins TRBV7-3 and TRBJ1-6, with D tentatively TRBD1 (5 bases). Per the germline V gene, CDR1 is SGHTA and CDR2 is FQGTGA. Trimming pared 6 bases from V and 1 base from J, leaving 13 bases between. There are 16 residues in the CDR3. CDR3 protein: CASRPGGFSYNSPLHF. The CDR3 DNA sequence: TGTGCCAGCAGACCCGGGGGTTTTTCCTATAATTCACCCCTCCACTTT.

This sequence joins TRBV12-3 or TRBV12-4 and TRBJ1-4, with 7 bases matching TRBD1. This CDR3 region has 14 residues. V was pared by 4 bases and J by 8 bases, with 7 bases of the junction left unmatched. CDR3 sequence (DNA): TGTGCCAGCAGTTCCAGTCGGACAGGCGAAAAACTGTTTTTT. It is translated as CASSSSRTGEKLFF.

J is TRBJ2-4 and V is TRBV6-4; D remains ambiguous. In germline, CDR1 is MRHNA, CDR2 SNTAGT. Trimming cost V 0 bases and J 6 bases, with 12 bases left between them. CDR3 length equals 15 residues. The chain's CDR3 is CASSDSGSPGNIQYF. The CDR3 DNA reads as TGTGCCAGCAGTGACTCGGGGTCCCCGGGAAACATTCAGTACTTC.